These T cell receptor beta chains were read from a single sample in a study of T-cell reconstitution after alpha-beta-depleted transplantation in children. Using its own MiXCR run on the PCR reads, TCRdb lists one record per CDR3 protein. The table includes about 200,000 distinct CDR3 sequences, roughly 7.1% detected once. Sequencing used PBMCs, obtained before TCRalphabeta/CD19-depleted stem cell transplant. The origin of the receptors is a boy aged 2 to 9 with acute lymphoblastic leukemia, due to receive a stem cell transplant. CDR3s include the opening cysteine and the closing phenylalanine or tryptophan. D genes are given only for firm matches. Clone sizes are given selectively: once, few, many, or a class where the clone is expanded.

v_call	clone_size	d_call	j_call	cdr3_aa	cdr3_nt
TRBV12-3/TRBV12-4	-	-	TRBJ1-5	CASSPQGSPAGQPQHF	TGTGCCAGCAGCCCTCAGGGGTCTCCCGCCGGTCAGCCCCAGCATTTT
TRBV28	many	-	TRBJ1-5	CASSLWTDGPNQPQHF	TGTGCCAGCAGTTTATGGACAGACGGACCGAATCAGCCCCAGCATTTT
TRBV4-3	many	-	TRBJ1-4	CASSQEWTDEKLFF	TGCGCCAGCAGCCAAGAATGGACTGATGAAAAACTGTTTTTT
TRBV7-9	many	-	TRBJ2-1	CASSLYNNEQFF	TGTGCCAGCAGCTTATATAACAATGAGCAGTTCTTC
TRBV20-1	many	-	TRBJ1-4	CSARDGGEKLFF	TGCAGTGCTAGAGATGGAGGGGAAAAACTGTTTTTT
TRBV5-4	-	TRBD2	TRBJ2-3	CASSWGFRLAATSTDTQYF	TGTGCCAGCAGCTGGGGTTTCCGACTAGCAGCTACTAGCACAGATACGCAGTATTTT
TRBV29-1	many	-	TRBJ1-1	CSVRVGADTEAFF	TGCAGCGTTAGGGTCGGGGCGGACACTGAAGCTTTCTTT
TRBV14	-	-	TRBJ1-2	CASSQLRNYGYTF	TGTGCCAGCAGCCAACTGCGTAACTATGGCTACACCTTC
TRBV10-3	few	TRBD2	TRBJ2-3	CAIKSPGLVPDTQYF	TGTGCCATCAAATCTCCGGGACTAGTACCTGATACGCAGTATTTT
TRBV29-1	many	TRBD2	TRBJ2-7	CSAETPRGSGGYNEQYF	TGCAGCGCGGAGACCCCCCGGGGTAGCGGGGGCTATAACGAGCAGTACTTC
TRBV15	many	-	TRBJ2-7	CATSRSVSYEQYF	TGTGCCACCAGCCGCTCGGTCTCCTACGAGCAGTACTTC